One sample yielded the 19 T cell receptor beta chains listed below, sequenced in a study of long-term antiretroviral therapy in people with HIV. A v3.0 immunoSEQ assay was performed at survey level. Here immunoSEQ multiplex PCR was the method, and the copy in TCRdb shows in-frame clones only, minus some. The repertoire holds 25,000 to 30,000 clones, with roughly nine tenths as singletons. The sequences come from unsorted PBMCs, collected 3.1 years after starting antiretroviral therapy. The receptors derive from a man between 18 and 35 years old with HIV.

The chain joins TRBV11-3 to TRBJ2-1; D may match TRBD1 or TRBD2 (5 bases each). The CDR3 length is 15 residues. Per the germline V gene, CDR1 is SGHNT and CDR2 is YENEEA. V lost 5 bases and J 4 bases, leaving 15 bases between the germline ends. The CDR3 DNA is TGTGCCAGCAGCGTGGGGGAGCCGGCGTACAATGAGCAGTTCTTC. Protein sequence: CASSVGEPAYNEQFF.

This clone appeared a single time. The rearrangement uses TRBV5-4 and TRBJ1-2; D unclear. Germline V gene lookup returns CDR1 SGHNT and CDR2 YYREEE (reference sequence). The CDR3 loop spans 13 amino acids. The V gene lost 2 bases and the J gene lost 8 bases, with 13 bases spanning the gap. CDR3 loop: CASSFQGGEGYTF. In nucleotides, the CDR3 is TGTGCCAGCAGCTTTCAAGGTGGAGAAGGCTACACCTTC.

The CDR3 reads CASSQDTVANEQFF. The CDR3 DNA is TGCGCCAGCAGCCAAGATACAGTGGCCAATGAGCAGTTCTTC. The gene calls are TRBV4-3 and TRBJ2-1; no firm D call. Looked up from germline, CDR1 is LGHNA and CDR2 is YSLEER. Trimming removed 0 bases from V and 6 bases from J, with 9 bases in between. CDR3 length equals 14 residues.

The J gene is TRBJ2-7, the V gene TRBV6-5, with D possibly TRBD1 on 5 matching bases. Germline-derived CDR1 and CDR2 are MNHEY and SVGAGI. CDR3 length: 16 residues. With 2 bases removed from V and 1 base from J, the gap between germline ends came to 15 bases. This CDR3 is CASSYRSRGYSYEQYF. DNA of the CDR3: TGTGCCAGCAGTTACCGCTCTAGGGGTTATTCCTACGAGCAGTACTTC.

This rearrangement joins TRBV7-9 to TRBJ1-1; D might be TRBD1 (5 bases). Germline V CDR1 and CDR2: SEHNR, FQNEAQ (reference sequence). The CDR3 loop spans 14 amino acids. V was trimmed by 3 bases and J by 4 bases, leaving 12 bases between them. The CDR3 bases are TGTGCCAGCAGCTTGCAGGGAGGGAGCACTGAAGCTTTCTTT. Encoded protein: CASSLQGGSTEAFF. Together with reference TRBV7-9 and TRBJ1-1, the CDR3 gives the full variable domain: DTGVSQNPRHKITKRGQNVTFRCDPISEHNRLYWYRQTLGQGPEFLTYFQNEAQLEKSRLLSDRFSAERPKGSFSTLEIQRTEQGDSAMYLCASSLQGGSTEAFFGQGTRLTVV.

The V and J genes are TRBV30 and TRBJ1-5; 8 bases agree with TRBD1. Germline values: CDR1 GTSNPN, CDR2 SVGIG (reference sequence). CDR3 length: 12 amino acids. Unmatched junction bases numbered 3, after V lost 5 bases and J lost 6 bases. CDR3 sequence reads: CAWGQGGQPQHF. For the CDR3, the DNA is TGTGCCTGGGGACAGGGAGGTCAGCCCCAGCATTTT.

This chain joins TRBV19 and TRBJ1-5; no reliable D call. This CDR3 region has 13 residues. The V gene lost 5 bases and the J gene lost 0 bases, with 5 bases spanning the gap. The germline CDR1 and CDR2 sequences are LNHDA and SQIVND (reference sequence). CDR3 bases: TGTGCCAGTAGTTTCGATAGCAATCAGCCCCAGCATTTT. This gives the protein CASSFDSNQPQHF.

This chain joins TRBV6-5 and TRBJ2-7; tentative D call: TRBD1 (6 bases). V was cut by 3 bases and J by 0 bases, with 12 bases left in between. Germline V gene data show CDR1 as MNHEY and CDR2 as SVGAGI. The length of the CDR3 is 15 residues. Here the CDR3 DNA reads TGTGCCAGCAGTTATCTGGACAGTTCCTCCTACGAGCAGTACTTC. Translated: CASSYLDSSSYEQYF.

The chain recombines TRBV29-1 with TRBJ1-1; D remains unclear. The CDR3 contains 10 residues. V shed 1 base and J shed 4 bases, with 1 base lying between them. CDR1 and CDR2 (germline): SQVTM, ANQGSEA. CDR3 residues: CSVEVTEAFF. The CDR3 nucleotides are TGCAGCGTTGAAGTCACTGAAGCTTTCTTT. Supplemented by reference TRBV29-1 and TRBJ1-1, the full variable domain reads SAVISQKPSRDICQRGTSLTIQCQVDSQVTMMFWYRQQPGQSLTLIATANQGSEATYESGFVIDKFPISRPNLTFSTLTVSNMSPEDSSIYLCSVEVTEAFFGQGTRLTVV.

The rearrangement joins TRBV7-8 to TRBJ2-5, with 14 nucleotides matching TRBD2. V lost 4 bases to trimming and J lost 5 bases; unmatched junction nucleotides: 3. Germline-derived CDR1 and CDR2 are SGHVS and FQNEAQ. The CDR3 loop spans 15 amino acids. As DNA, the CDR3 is TGTGCCAGCAGCTACGGACTAGCGGGGGGTGAGACCCAGTACTTC. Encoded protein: CASSYGLAGGETQYF.

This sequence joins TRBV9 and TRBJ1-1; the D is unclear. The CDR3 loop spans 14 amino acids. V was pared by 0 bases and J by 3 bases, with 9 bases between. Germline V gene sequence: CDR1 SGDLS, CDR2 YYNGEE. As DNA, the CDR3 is TGTGCCAGCAGCGTAGTGGAGAGATACACTGAAGCTTTCTTT. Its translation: CASSVVERYTEAFF.

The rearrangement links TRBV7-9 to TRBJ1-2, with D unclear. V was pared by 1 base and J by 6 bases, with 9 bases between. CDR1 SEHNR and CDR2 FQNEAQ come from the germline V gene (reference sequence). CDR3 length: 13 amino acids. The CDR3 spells CASSLGATDGYTF. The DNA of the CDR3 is TGTGCCAGCAGCTTAGGTGCGACGGATGGCTACACCTTC.

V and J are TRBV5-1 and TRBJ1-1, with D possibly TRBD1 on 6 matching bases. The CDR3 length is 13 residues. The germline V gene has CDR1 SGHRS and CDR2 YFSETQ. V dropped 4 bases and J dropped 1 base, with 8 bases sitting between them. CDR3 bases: TGCGCCAGCAGCCTGACAGGGAACACTGAAGCTTTCTTT. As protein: CASSLTGNTEAFF.

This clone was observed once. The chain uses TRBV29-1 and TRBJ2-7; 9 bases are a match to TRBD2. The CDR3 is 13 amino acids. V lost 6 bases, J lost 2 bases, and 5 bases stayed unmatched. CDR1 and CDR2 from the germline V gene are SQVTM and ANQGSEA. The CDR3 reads CSVPSGTPYEQYF. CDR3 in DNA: TGCAGCGTGCCTAGCGGGACCCCCTACGAGCAGTACTTC.

This CDR3 reads CASSQDRAGRAGELFF. The CDR3 region has the DNA TGCGCCAGCAGCCAAGATCGAGCAGGAAGGGCCGGGGAGCTGTTTTTT. V usage is TRBV4-3 and J usage is TRBJ2-2; D gene ambiguous. The germline V gene has CDR1 LGHNA and CDR2 YSLEER. Trimming removed 0 bases from V and 6 bases from J, with 14 bases in between. This CDR3 spans 16 amino acids.

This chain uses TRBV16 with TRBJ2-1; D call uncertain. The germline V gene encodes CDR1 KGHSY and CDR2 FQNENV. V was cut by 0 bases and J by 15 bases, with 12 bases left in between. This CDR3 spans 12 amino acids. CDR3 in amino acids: CASSQSATAPFF. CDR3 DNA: TGTGCCAGCAGCCAATCTGCCACAGCCCCGTTCTTC.

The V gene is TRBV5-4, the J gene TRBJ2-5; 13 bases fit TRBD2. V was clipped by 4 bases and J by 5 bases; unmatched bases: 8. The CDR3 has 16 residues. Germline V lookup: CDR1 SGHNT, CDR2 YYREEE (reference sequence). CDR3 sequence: CASSIRLAGGLETQYF. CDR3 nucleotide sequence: TGTGCCAGCAGCATAAGACTAGCGGGAGGTTTGGAGACCCAGTACTTC.

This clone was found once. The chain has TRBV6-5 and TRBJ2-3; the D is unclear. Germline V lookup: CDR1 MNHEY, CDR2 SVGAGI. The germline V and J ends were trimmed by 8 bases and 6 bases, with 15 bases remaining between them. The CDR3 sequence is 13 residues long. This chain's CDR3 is CASWRPLDDTQYF. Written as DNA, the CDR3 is TGTGCCAGCTGGCGACCCCTCGACGATACGCAGTATTTT.

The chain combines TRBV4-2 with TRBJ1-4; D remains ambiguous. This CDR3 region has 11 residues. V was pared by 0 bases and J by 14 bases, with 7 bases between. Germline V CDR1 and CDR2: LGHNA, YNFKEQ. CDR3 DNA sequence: TGTGCCAGCAGCCAAGAAAGGGTCCTGTTTTTT. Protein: CASSQERVLFF.